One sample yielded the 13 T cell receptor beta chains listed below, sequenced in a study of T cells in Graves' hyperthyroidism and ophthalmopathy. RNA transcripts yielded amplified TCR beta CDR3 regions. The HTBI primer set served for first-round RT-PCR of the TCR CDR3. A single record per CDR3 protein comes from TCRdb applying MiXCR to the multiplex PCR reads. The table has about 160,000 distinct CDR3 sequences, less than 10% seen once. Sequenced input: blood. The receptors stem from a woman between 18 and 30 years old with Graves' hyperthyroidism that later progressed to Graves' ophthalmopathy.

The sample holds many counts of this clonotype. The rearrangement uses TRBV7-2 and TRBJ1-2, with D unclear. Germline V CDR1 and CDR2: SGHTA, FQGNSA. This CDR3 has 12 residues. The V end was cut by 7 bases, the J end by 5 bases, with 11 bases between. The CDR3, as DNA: TGTGCCAGCACCCGTTCTCAATATGGCTACACCTTC. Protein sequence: CASTRSQYGYTF. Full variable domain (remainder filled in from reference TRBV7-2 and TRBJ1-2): GAGVSQSPSNKVTEKGKDVELRCDPISGHTALYWYRQSLGQGLEFLIYFQGNSAPDKSGLPSDRFSAERTGGSVSTLTIQRTQQEDSAVYLCASTRSQYGYTFGSGTRLTVV.

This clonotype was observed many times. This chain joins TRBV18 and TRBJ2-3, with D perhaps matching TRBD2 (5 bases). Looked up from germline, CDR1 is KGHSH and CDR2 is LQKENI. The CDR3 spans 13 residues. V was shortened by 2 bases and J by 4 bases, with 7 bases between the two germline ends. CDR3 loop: CASSPTGADTQYF. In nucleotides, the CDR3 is TGTGCCAGCTCACCAACCGGGGCAGATACGCAGTATTTT. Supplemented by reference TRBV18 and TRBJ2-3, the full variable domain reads NAGVMQNPRHLVRRRGQEARLRCSPMKGHSHVYWYRQLPEEGLKFMVYLQKENIIDESGMPKERFSAEFPKEGPSILRIQQVVRGDSAAYFCASSPTGADTQYFGPGTRLTVL.

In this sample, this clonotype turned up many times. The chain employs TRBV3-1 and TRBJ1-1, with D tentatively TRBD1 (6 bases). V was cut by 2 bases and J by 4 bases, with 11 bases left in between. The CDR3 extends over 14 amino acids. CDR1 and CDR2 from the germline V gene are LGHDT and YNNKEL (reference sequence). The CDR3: CASSQQGHGTEAFF. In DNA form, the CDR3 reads TGTGCCAGCAGCCAACAGGGACACGGCACTGAAGCTTTCTTT.

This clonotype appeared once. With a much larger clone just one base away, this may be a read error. Here the CDR3 reads CASSPGTGDNEKLLF. The CDR3 bases are TGTGCCAGCAGCCCGGGGACAGGGGATAATGAAAAACTGCTTTTT. The V gene is TRBV7-9, the J gene TRBJ1-4; 10 nucleotides agree with TRBD1. Germline V CDR1 and CDR2: SEHNR, FQNEAQ (reference sequence). The CDR3 is 15 amino acids.

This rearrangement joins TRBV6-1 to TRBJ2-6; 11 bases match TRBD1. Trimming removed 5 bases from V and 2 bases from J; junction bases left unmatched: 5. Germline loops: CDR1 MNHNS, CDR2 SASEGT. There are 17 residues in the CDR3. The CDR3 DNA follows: TGTGCCAGCAGTACGGGACAGGGGGGTGCTGGGGCCAACGTCCTGACTTTC. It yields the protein CASSTGQGGAGANVLTF.

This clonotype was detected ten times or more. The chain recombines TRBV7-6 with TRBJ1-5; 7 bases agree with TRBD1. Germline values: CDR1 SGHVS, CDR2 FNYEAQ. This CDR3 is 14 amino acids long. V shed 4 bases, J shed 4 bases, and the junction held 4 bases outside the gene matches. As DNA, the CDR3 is TGTGCCAGCAGCTCAGAGACAGGGAATCAGCCCCAGCATTTT. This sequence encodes CASSSETGNQPQHF.

The CDR3 DNA follows: TGTGCCAGCAGTTACGTTAGGGGCCTACAGAGCTACGAGCAGTACTTC. Protein product: CASSYVRGLQSYEQYF. The rearrangement links TRBV6-9 to TRBJ2-7; possible D gene TRBD1, 5 bases. The CDR3 has 16 residues. Germline CDR1 and CDR2: MNHGY and SVAAGI. Trimming cost V 3 bases and J 3 bases, with 18 bases left between them.

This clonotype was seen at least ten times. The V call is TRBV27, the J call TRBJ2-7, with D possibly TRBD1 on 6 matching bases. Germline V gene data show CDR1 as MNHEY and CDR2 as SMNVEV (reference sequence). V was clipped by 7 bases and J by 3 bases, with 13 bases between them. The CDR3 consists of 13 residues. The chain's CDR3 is CASMGLDSYEQYF. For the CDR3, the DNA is TGTGCCAGCATGGGATTGGACAGCTACGAGCAGTACTTC.

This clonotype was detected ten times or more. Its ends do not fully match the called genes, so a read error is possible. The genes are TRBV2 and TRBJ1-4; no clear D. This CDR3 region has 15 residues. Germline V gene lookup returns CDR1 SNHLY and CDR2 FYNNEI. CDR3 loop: CASREGTSVYEKLFF. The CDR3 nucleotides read TGTGCCAGCAGGGAAGGTACATCCGTCTACGAAAAACTGTTTTTT.

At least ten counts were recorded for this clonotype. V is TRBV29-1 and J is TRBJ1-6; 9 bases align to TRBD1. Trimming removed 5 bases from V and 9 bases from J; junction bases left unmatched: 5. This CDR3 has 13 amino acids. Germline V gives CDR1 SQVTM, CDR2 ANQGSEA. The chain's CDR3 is CSVRDREASPLHF. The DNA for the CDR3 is TGCAGCGTTCGGGACAGGGAGGCTTCACCCCTCCACTTT.

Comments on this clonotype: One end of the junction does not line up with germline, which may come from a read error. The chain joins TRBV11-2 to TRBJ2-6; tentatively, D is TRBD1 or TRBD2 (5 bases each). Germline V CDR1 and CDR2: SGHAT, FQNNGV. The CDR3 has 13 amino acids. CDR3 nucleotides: TGTGCCAGCAGCTCGCCTCAAGACGGGACGGCTTCTTTC. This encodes CASSSPQDGTASF.

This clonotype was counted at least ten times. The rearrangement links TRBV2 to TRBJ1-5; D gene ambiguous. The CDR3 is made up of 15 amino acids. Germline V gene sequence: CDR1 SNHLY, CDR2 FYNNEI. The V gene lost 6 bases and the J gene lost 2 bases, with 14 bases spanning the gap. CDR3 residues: CASRLRTTGNQPQHF. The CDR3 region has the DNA TGTGCCAGCAGGCTTAGGACTACTGGCAATCAGCCCCAGCATTTT.

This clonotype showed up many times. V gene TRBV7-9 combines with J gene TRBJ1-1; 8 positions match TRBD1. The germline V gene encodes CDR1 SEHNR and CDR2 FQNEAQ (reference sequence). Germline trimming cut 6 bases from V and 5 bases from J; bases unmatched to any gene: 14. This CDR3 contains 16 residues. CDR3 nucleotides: TGTGCCAGCAGTCCGGGGCAGGGGGCTGGGGGGACTGAAGCTTTCTTT. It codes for CASSPGQGAGGTEAFF.